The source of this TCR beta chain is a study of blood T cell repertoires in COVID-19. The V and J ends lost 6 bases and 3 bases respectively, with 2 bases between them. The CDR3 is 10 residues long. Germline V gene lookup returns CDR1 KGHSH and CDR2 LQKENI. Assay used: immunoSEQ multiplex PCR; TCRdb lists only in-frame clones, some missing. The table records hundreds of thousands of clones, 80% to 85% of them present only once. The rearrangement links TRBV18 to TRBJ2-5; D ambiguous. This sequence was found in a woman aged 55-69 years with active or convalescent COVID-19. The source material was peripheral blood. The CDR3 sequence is CASSKETQYF. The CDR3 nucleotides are TGTGCCAGCTCCAAAGAGACCCAGTACTTC.